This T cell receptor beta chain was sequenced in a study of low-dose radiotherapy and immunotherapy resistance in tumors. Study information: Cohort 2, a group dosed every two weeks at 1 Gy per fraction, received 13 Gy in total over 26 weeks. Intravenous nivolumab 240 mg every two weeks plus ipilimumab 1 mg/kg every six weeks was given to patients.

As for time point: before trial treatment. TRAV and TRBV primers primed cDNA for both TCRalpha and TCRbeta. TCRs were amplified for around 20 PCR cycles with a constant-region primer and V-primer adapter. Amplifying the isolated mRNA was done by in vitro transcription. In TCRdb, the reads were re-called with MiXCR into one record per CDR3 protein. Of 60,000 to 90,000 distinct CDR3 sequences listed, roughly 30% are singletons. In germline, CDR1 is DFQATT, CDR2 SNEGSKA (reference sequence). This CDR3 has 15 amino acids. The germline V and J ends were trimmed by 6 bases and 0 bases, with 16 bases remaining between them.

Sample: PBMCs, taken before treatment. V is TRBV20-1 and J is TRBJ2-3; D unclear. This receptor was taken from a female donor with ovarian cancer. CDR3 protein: CSATSATQSTDTQYF. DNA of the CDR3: TGCAGTGCCACAAGCGCGACTCAGAGCACAGATACGCAGTATTTT.